These 3 T cell receptor beta chains came from one sample sequenced in a study of CD8+CD57+ T cells in acquired aplastic anemia. Genomic DNA was employed as the template in profiling TCR beta VDJ and CDR3. TCRdb re-called the reads through MiXCR, storing one row per CDR3 protein. The sample lists under 200,000 distinct CDR3 sequences; over 40% were seen once. Those patients picked for sequencing had displayed CD8+CD57+ cell expansion on flow cytometry. Sequenced: sorted CD4+, CD8+, or CD8+CD57+ T cells (not recorded which) from PBMCs. The receptors were sampled from a human donor with aplastic anemia.

This clonotype has just one count. The rearrangement joins TRBV5-1 to TRBJ2-7; 7 positions agree with TRBD1. CDR3 length equals 14 residues. Trimming cost V 4 bases and J 2 bases; bases outside gene matches: 6. The V gene's germline CDR1 is SGHRS and CDR2 YFSETQ. CDR3 sequence: CASSPTGQAYEQYF. The CDR3 nucleotides read TGCGCCAGCAGCCCGACAGGGCAGGCCTACGAGCAGTACTTC.

This clonotype was seen a handful of times. This sequence joins TRBV20-1 and TRBJ2-1; possible D gene TRBD1, 6 bases. The germline gives CDR1 DFQATT, CDR2 SNEGSKA (reference sequence). The CDR3 loop spans 11 amino acids. Trimming removed 6 bases from V and 9 bases from J, with 12 bases in between. The CDR3 spells CSAADSGEQFF. In DNA form, the CDR3 reads TGCAGTGCGGCGGACAGCGGTGAGCAGTTCTTC.

A word on this clonotype: With a much larger clone just one base away, this may be a read error. The chain is built from TRBV10-3 and TRBJ1-2; no firm D call. The V gene's germline CDR1 is ENHRY and CDR2 SYGVKD. The CDR3 runs 13 residues. Trimming removed 5 bases from V and 4 bases from J, with 11 bases in between. The CDR3 sequence is CAISWEPIYGYTF. In DNA form, the CDR3 reads TGTGCCATCAGTTGGGAGCCCATCTATGGCTACACCTTC.